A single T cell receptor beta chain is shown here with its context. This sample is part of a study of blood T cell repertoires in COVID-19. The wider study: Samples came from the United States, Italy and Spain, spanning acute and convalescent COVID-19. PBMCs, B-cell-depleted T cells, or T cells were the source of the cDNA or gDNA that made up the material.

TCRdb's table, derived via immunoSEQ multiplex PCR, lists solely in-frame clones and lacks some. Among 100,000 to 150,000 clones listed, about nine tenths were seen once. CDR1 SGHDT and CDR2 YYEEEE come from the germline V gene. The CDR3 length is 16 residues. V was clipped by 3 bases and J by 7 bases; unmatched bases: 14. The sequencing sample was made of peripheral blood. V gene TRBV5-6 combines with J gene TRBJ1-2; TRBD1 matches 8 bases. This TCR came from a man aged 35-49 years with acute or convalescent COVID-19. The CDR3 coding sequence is TGTGCCAGCAGCTATAACGTTGACAGGGGAGCCCCTGGCTACACCTTC. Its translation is CASSYNVDRGAPGYTF.